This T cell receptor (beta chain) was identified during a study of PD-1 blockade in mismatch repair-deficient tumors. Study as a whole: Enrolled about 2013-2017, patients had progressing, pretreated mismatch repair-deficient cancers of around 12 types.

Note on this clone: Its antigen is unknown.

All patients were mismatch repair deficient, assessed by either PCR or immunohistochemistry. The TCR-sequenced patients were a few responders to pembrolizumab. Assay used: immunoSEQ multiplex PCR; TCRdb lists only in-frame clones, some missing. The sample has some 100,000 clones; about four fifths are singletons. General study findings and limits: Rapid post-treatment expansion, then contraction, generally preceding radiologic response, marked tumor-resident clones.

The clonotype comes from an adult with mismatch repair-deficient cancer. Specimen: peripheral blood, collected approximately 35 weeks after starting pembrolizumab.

In DNA form, the CDR3 reads TGTGCCAGCAGCTTAGAAGAGAGCTCTGGAAACACCATATATTTT. Amino acid sequence: CASSLEESSGNTIYF. This sequence joins TRBV13 and TRBJ1-3; D is unresolved. Trimming stripped 1 base from V and 0 bases from J, with 7 bases between. This CDR3 region has 15 residues. Germline CDR1 and CDR2: PRHDT and FYEKMQ (reference sequence).